This T cell receptor (beta chain) appears in the sequencing data of a study of CD8 T cells in ankylosing spondylitis. Study-level findings and limits: Earlier literature documents some of the motif variants in reactive arthritis synovial fluid and blood. What appeared characteristic of ankylosing spondylitis blood was a TCR beta motif of fewer than ten highly homologous variants. In ankylosing spondylitis patients, matched synovial fluid reportedly showed significant enrichment of disease-linked clones.

TCR beta libraries were made by quantitative 5'-RACE with molecular barcodes. TCRdb fed the 5' RACE reads into MiXCR, producing one record per CDR3 protein. The data hold around 230,000 distinct CDR3 sequences, with roughly 8.6% observed a single time. This clonotype was observed at least ten times. Its antigen is currently unknown. The sample consisted of blood, either unsorted or a sorted T cell fraction (not recorded which). The TCR was taken from a male donor with ankylosing spondylitis or in good health (not recorded which).

The CDR3 DNA reads as TGCGCCAGCAGCTTAGCGGGGGACAATCAGCCCCAGCATTTT. Its protein product is CASSLAGDNQPQHF. This rearrangement joins TRBV5-1 to TRBJ1-5; perhaps TRBD1 as D (5 bases). V lost 2 bases and J 3 bases, leaving 9 bases between the germline ends. CDR1 is SGHRS, CDR2 YFSETQ, per germline. The CDR3 consists of 14 residues.